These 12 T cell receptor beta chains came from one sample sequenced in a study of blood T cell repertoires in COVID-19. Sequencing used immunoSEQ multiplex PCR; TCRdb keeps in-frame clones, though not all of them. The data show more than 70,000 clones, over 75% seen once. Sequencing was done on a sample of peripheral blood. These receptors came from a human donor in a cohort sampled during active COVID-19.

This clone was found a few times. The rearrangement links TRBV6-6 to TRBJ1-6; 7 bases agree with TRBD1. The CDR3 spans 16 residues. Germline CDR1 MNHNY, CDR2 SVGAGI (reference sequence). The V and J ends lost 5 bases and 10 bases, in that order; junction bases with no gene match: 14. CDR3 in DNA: TGTGCCAGCAGTAAAAGACAGGGCTTCCTAAGCTCACCCCTCCACTTT. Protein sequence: CASSKRQGFLSSPLHF.

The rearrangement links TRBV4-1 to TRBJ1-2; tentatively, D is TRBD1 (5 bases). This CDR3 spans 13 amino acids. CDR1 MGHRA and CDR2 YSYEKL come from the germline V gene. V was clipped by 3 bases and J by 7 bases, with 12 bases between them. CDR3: CASSQSRVFGYTF. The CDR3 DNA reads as TGCGCCAGCAGCCAGAGCAGGGTTTTTGGCTACACCTTC.

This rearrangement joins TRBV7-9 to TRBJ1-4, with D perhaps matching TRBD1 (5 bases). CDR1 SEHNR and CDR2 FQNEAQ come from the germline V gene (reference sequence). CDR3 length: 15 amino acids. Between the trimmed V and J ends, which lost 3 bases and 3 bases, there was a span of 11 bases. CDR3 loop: CASSFDQGANEKLFF. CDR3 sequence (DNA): TGTGCCAGCAGCTTTGATCAGGGCGCTAATGAAAAACTGTTTTTT.

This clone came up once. In nucleotides, the CDR3 is TGTGCCAGCAGTTTGGACAGGGGGCGATACCCTAAGGAGCAGTACTTC. Translating gives CASSLDRGRYPKEQYF. V and J are TRBV28 and TRBJ2-7, with TRBD1 identical over 11 bases. J was trimmed by 7 bases and V by 3 bases; bases with no gene match: 11. This CDR3 is 16 amino acids long. The germline V gene encodes CDR1 MDHEN and CDR2 SYDVKM. Filled out from reference TRBV28 and TRBJ2-7, the complete variable domain reads DVKVTQSSRYLVKRTGEKVFLECVQDMDHENMFWYRQDPGLGLRLIYFSYDVKMKEKGDIPEGYSVSREKKERFSLILESASTNQTSMYLCASSLDRGRYPKEQYFGPGTRLTVT.

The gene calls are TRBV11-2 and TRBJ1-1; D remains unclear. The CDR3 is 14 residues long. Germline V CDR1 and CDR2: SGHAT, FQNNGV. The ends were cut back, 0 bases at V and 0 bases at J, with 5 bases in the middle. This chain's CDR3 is CASSLEAMNTEAFF. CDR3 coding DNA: TGTGCCAGCAGCTTAGAGGCCATGAACACTGAAGCTTTCTTT.

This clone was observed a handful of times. CDR3 DNA: TGTGCCAGCGGCGGGTTGATGGTTAACGCTGAAGCTTTCTTT. It codes for CASGGLMVNAEAFF. The genes are TRBV19 and TRBJ1-1; D is undetermined. Germline assignment: CDR1 LNHDA and CDR2 SQIVND (reference sequence). V was clipped by 9 bases and J by 6 bases, with 20 bases between them. The CDR3 has 14 residues.

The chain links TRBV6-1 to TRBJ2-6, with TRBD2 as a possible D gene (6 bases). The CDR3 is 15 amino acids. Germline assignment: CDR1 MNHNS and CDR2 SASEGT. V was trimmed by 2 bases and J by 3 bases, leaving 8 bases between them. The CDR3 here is CASSESGVGANVLTF. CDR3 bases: TGTGCCAGCAGTGAATCGGGGGTTGGGGCCAACGTCCTGACTTTC.

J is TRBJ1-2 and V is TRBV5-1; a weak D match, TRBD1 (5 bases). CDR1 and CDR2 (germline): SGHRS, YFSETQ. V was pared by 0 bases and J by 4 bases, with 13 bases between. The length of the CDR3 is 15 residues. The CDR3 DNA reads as TGCGCCAGCAGCTTGGCCCCAGGGCTGAGCTATGGCTACACCTTC. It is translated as CASSLAPGLSYGYTF.

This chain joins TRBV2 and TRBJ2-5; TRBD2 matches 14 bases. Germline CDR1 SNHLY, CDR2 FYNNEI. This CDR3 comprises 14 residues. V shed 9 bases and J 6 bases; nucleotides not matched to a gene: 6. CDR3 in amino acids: CASGLAGGQKTQYF. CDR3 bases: TGTGCCAGTGGACTAGCGGGGGGACAAAAGACCCAGTACTTC.

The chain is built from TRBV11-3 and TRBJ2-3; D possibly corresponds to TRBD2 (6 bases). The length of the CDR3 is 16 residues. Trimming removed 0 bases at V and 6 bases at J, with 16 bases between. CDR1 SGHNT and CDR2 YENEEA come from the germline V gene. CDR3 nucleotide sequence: TGTGCCAGCAGCTTAGAGGCGCGGGGTTCACATGATACGCAGTATTTT. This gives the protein CASSLEARGSHDTQYF.

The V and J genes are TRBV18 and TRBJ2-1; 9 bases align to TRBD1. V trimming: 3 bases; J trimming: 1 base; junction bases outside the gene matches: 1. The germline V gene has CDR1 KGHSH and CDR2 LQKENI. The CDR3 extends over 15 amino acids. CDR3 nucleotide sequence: TGTGCCAGCTCACCGGGACAGGGTTCCTACAATGAGCAGTTCTTC. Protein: CASSPGQGSYNEQFF.

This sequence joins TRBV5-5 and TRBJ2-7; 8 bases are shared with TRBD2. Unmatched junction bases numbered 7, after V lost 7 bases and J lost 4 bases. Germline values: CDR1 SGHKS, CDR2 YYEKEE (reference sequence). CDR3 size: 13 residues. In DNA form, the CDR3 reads TGTGCCAGCGCCGAGGGACTAGGGTACGAGCAGTACTTC. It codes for CASAEGLGYEQYF.